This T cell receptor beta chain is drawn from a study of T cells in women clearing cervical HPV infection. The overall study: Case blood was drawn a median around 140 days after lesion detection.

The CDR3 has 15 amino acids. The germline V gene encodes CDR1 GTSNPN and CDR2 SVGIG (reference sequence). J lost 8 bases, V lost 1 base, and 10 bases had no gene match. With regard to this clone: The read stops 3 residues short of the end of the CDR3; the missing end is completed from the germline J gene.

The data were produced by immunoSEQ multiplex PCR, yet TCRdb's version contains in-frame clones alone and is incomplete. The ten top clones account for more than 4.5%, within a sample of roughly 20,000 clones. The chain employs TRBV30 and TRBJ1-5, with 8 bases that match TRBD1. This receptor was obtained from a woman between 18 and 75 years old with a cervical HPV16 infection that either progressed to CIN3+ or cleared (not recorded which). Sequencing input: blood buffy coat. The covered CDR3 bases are TGTGCCTGGAGTGCCGGGACAGGCGGTGGGGAGCCC. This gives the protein CAWSAGTGGGEP. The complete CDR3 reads CAWSAGTGGGEPQHF.